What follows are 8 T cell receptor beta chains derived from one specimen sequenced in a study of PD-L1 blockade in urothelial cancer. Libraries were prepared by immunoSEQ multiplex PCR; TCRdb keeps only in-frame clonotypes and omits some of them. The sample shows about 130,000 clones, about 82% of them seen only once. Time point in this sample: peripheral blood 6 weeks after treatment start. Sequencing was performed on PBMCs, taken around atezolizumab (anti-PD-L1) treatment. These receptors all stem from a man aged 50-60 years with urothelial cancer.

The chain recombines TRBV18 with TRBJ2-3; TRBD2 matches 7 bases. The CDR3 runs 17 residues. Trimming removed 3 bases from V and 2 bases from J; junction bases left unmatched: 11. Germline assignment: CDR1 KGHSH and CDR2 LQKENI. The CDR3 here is CASSPPPGGSPTDTQYF. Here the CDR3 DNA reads TGTGCCAGCTCACCCCCTCCGGGCGGGAGCCCCACAGATACGCAGTATTTT.

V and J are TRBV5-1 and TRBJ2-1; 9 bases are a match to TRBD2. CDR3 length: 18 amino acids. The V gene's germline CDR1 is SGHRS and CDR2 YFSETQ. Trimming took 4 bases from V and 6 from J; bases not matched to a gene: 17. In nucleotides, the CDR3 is TGCGCCAGCAGCCTCCAGGGCGGGAGGGCCTACCCCCGCAATGAGCAGTTCTTC. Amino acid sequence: CASSLQGGRAYPRNEQFF.

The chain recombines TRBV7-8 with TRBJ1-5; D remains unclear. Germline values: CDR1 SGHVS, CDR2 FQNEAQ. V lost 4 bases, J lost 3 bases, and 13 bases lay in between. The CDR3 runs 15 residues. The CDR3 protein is CASSSKEATNQPQHF. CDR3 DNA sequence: TGTGCCAGCAGCTCGAAGGAGGCGACCAATCAGCCCCAGCATTTT.

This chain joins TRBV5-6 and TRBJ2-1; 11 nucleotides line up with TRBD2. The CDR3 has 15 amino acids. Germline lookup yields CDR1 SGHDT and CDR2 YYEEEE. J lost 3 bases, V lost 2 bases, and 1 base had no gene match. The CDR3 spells CASSFGTSGYNEQFF. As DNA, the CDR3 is TGTGCCAGCAGCTTCGGGACTAGCGGCTACAATGAGCAGTTCTTC. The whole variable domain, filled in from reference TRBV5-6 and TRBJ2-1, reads DAGVTQSPTHLIKTRGQQVTLRCSPKSGHDTVSWYQQALGQGPQFIFQYYEEEERQRGNFPDRFSGHQFPNYSSELNVNALLLGDSALYLCASSFGTSGYNEQFFGPGTRLTVL.

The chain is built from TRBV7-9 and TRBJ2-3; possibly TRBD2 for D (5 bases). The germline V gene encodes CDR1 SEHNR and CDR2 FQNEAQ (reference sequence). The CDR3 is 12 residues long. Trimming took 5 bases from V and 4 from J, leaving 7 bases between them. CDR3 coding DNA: TGTGCCAGCAGCCAGGAGGCAGATACGCAGTATTTT. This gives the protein CASSQEADTQYF.

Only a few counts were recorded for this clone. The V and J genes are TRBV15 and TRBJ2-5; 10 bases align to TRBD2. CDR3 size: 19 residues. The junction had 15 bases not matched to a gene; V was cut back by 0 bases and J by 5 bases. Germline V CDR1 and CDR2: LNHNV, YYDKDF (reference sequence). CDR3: CATSRDQGASGSWWETQYF. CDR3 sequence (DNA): TGTGCCACCAGCAGAGATCAGGGAGCTAGCGGGAGTTGGTGGGAGACCCAGTACTTC.

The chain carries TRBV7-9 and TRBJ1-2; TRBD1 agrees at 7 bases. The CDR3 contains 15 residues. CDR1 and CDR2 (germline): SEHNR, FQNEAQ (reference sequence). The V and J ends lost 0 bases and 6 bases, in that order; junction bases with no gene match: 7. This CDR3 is CASSLARSGTDGYTF. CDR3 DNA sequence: TGTGCCAGCAGCTTAGCTAGATCCGGGACAGATGGCTACACCTTC.

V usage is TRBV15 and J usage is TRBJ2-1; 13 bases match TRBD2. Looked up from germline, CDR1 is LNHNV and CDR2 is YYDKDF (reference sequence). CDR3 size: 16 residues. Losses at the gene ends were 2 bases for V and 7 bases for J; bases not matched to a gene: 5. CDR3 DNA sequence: TGTGCCACCAGCAGAACTAGCGGGAGGGCCTGGAATGAGCAGTTCTTC. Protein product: CATSRTSGRAWNEQFF. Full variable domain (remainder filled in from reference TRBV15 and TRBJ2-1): DAMVIQNPRYQVTQFGKPVTLSCSQTLNHNVMYWYQQKSSQAPKLLFHYYDKDFNNEADTPDNFQSRRPNTSFCFLDIRSPGLGDTAMYLCATSRTSGRAWNEQFFGPGTRLTVL.